This T cell receptor (beta chain) was identified during a study of identical twins. To note about this clonotype: Antigen specificity is unknown.

Points from the study as a whole: Within beta out-of-frame sequences, the excess sharing observed between twins was weaker. While abundant cord blood beta clonotypes carried fewer insertions, memory repertoires showed no such pattern.

Unique molecular identifiers were present on the cDNA, and a universal primer site came from template switching. TCRdb recomputed calls from the 5' RACE reads with MiXCR, one row per CDR3 protein. The sample has roughly 710,000 distinct CDR3 sequences; roughly 6% are singletons. Everyone who gave samples was a healthy Caucasian. Material: naive T cells sorted from blood. The origin of this receptor is a man aged 18 to 30 in good health.

DNA of the CDR3: TGTGCCAGCTCACCACCGGGACAGGGCGCTGAAGCTTTCTTT. Amino acid sequence: CASSPPGQGAEAFF. V and J are TRBV18 and TRBJ1-1, with 9 nucleotides matching TRBD1. V was pared by 0 bases and J by 6 bases, with 2 bases of the junction left unmatched. The CDR3 sequence is 14 residues long. Per germline, CDR1 KGHSH and CDR2 LQKENI.